Listed below are T cell receptor beta chains from one sample, sequenced in a study of blood T cells in healthy people across ages. TCRdb redid the calling of the 5' RACE reads with MiXCR, one entry per CDR3 protein. The table includes around 990,000 distinct CDR3 sequences, around two fifths detected once. The sample comprised blood. These receptors were collected from a man aged 18 to 30 in good health. CDR3s include the opening cysteine and the closing phenylalanine or tryptophan. A D gene is named only where the DNA matches it firmly. Clone size is shown for a subset of rows, as once, few, many or a class of expanded clone.

clone size,D gene,V gene,J gene,CDR3 protein,CDR3 DNA
few,.,TRBV7-2,TRBJ1-6,CASSLSQPNSPLHF,TGTGCCAGCAGCTTATCACAGCCAAATTCACCCCTCCACTTT
.,TRBD2,TRBV7-2,TRBJ2-3,CASSPGGTSGTDTQYF,TGTGCCAGCAGCCCAGGGGGGACTAGCGGCACAGATACGCAGTATTTT
.,TRBD2,TRBV5-1,TRBJ2-5,CASSFGLAGGAETQYF,TGCGCCAGCAGCTTCGGACTAGCGGGGGGCGCAGAGACCCAGTACTTC
few,.,TRBV30,TRBJ1-5,CAWSVVSGQPQHF,TGTGCCTGGAGTGTGGTTTCCGGACAGCCCCAGCATTTT
.,.,TRBV20-1,TRBJ2-7,CSVLGRSYEQYF,TGCAGTGTCCTCGGGCGATCCTACGAGCAGTACTTC
few,.,TRBV27,TRBJ2-1,CASSLGGTPLRNEQFF,TGTGCCAGCAGTTTAGGGGGGACACCTCTGCGAAATGAGCAGTTCTTC
.,TRBD1,TRBV7-7,TRBJ2-3,CASSQPGQSTDTQYF,TGTGCCAGCAGCCAACCGGGACAGTCAACAGATACGCAGTATTTT
few,.,TRBV2,TRBJ2-5,CASRPAGGEGETQYF,TGTGCCAGCAGGCCGGCCGGGGGTGAGGGAGAGACCCAGTACTTC
.,.,TRBV9,TRBJ2-2,CASSVDLGGNTGELFF,TGTGCCAGCAGCGTAGATTTGGGCGGAAACACCGGGGAGCTGTTTTTT
few,.,TRBV28,TRBJ1-2,CASSLGESGYTF,TGTGCCAGCAGTTTAGGAGAGAGCGGCTACACCTTC
many,.,TRBV6-4,TRBJ1-1,CASSAEDRGGEAFF,TGTGCCAGCAGTGCCGAGGACCGGGGCGGTGAAGCTTTCTTT
.,.,TRBV4-1,TRBJ2-3,CASSVPGTSTDTQYF,TGCGCCAGCAGCGTACCCGGGACTAGCACAGATACGCAGTATTTT
.,TRBD1,TRBV20-1,TRBJ1-2,CSTTTGTVYGYTF,TGCAGTACAACGACAGGGACGGTCTATGGCTACACCTTC
few,.,TRBV6-5,TRBJ1-4,CASSPTGFGEKLFF,TGTGCCAGCAGTCCTACAGGGTTTGGTGAAAAACTGTTTTTT
few,TRBD1,TRBV5-1,TRBJ1-6,CASSLGQGAYSPLHF,TGCGCCAGCAGCTTGGGACAGGGGGCTTATTCACCCCTCCACTTT
.,.,TRBV9,TRBJ2-1,CASSVEGTLGSSYNEQFF,TGTGCCAGCAGCGTAGAGGGGACCCTCGGGAGCTCCTACAATGAGCAGTTCTTC
.,.,TRBV20-1,TRBJ2-5,CSARGYPGEQYF,TGCAGTGCTAGAGGGTACCCCGGTGAGCAGTACTTC
.,.,TRBV10-3,TRBJ1-1,CAISEVGNTEAFF,TGTGCCATCAGTGAGGTAGGGAACACTGAAGCTTTCTTT
.,.,TRBV7-9,TRBJ2-5,CASSLVGEEGQETQYF,TGTGCCAGCAGCTTAGTCGGGGAGGAGGGTCAAGAGACCCAGTACTTC
.,.,TRBV25-1,TRBJ2-1,CASSESGKSSYNEQFF,TGTGCCAGCAGTGAATCCGGGAAGAGCTCCTACAATGAGCAGTTTTTC
.,TRBD1,TRBV12-3/TRBV12-4,TRBJ2-2,CASGGTGRLAGELFF,TGTGCCAGCGGCGGGACAGGGCGACTTGCCGGGGAGCTGTTTTTT
few,.,TRBV9,TRBJ2-1,CASSPGPLSSEQFF,TGTGCCAGCAGCCCGGGCCCCCTAAGTAGCGAGCAGTTCTTC
few,TRBD1,TRBV5-1,TRBJ2-3,CASSSSRDRVTDTQYF,TGCGCCAGCAGCTCCTCCCGGGACAGGGTAACAGATACGCAGTATTTT
.,.,TRBV5-1,TRBJ1-5,CASSLEGRDQPQHF,TGCGCCAGCAGCTTAGAGGGGAGGGACCAGCCCCAGCATTTT
.,.,TRBV20-1,TRBJ2-7,CSAEQGYEQYF,TGCAGTGCTGAACAGGGCTACGAGCAGTACTTC
.,.,TRBV12-3/TRBV12-4,TRBJ1-1,CASRLERGSGTEAFF,TGTGCCAGCAGGCTCGAACGAGGTTCTGGCACTGAAGCTTTCTTT
few,.,TRBV2,TRBJ1-2,CASSGGDGPNYGYTF,TGTGCCAGCAGTGGGGGAGACGGACCTAACTATGGCTACACCTTC
.,TRBD2,TRBV7-2,TRBJ2-7,CASSFPAGTYNEQYF,TGTGCCAGCAGCTTTCCAGCGGGGACCTACAATGAGCAGTACTTC
few,.,TRBV12-3/TRBV12-4,TRBJ2-7,CASSLHREYNEQYF,TGTGCCAGCAGTTTACACCGGGAGTACAATGAGCAGTACTTC
few,TRBD1,TRBV2,TRBJ1-5,CASSEGQDQPQHF,TGTGCCAGCAGTGAGGGACAGGATCAGCCCCAGCATTTT
.,.,TRBV12-3/TRBV12-4,TRBJ1-2,CASSTPSLAGYTF,TGTGCCAGCAGCACCCCCAGTCTGGCCGGCTACACCTTC
.,.,TRBV20-1,TRBJ2-7,CSANPLTAYEQYF,TGCAGTGCTAACCCACTTACCGCCTACGAGCAGTACTTC
.,.,TRBV15,TRBJ2-1,CATSNEIVPPYNEQFF,TGTGCCACCAGCAACGAAATAGTACCTCCCTACAATGAGCAGTTCTTC
.,.,TRBV25-1,TRBJ2-1,CASSEYGYNEQFF,TGTGCCAGCAGTGAATACGGTTACAATGAGCAGTTCTTC
.,TRBD1,TRBV5-1,TRBJ1-2,CAGSQAGTGGNYGYTF,TGCGCCGGCAGCCAGGCTGGGACAGGAGGAAACTATGGCTACACCTTC
few,.,TRBV20-1,TRBJ2-1,CSTYLGGSAYNEQFF,TGCAGTACTTACCTAGGGGGAAGTGCCTACAATGAGCAGTTCTTC
.,.,TRBV19,TRBJ2-2,CASSQRRNTGELFF,TGTGCCAGTAGTCAAAGGCGGAACACCGGGGAGCTGTTTTTT
.,.,TRBV5-6,TRBJ1-1,CASSLLGINTEAFF,TGTGCCAGCAGCTTGCTGGGGATAAACACTGAAGCTTTCTTT
.,.,TRBV29-1,TRBJ2-3,CSVETGSDTQYF,TGCAGCGTTGAAACAGGGTCAGATACGCAGTATTTT
.,TRBD2,TRBV19,TRBJ2-3,CASRPQRGLTDTQYF,TGTGCCAGTAGGCCCCAGCGGGGGCTCACAGATACGCAGTATTTT
few,.,TRBV7-2,TRBJ1-5,CASSSRDSSYSNQPQHF,TGTGCCAGCAGCTCGCGAGACTCTTCCTATAGCAATCAGCCCCAGCATTTT
few,.,TRBV6-5,TRBJ1-2,CASSYSRTVSEGYTF,TGTGCCAGCAGTTACTCGAGGACGGTGTCGGAGGGCTACACCTTC
few,.,TRBV29-1,TRBJ1-1,CSVVAGGAFF,TGCAGCGTTGTCGCAGGCGGGGCTTTCTTT
.,.,TRBV20-1,TRBJ1-2,CSAKVINYGYTF,TGCAGTGCCAAGGTGATAAACTATGGCTACACCTTC
.,.,TRBV28,TRBJ1-4,CASSPRTEFNEKLFF,TGTGCCAGCAGTCCCCGGACGGAGTTCAATGAAAAACTGTTTTTT
.,.,TRBV6-5,TRBJ1-5,CASSQGINRPQHF,TGTGCCAGCAGTCAGGGTATCAATCGGCCCCAGCATTTT
once,.,TRBV10-3,TRBJ1-4,CAISDGGETGKINEKLFF,TGTGCCATCAGTGATGGCGGGGAGACTGGAAAAATTAATGAAAAACTGTTTTTT